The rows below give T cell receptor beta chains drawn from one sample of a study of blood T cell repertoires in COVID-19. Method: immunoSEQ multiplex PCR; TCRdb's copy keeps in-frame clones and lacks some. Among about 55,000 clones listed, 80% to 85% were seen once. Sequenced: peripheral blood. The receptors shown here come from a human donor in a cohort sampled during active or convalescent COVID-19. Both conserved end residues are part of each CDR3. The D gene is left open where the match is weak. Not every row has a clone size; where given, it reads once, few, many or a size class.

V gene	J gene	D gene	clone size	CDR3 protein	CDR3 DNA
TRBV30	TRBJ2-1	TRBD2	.	CAWSYSGLVLYNEQFF	TGTGCCTGGAGTTACTCGGGACTAGTCCTCTACAATGAGCAGTTCTTC
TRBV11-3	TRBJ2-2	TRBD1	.	CASRPRDRGRTGELFF	TGTGCCAGCAGACCCCGGGACAGGGGGCGGACCGGGGAGCTGTTTTTT
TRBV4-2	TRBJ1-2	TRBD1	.	CASSQEGQGVYGYTF	TGTGCCAGCAGCCAAGAAGGACAGGGAGTCTATGGCTACACCTTC
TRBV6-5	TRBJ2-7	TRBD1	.	CAGTTGNSYEQYF	TGTGCCGGTACGACAGGGAACTCCTACGAGCAGTACTTC
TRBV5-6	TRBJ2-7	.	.	CASSLVQGGYEQYF	TGTGCCAGCAGCTTGGTTCAGGGAGGCTACGAGCAGTACTTC
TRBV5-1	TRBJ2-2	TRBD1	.	CASTLQGANTGELFF	TGCGCCAGCACCTTACAGGGGGCGAACACCGGGGAGCTGTTTTTT
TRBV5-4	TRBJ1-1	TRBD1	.	CASSSDRGRRVTEAFF	TGTGCCAGCAGCAGCGACAGGGGGAGGAGGGTCACTGAAGCTTTCTTT
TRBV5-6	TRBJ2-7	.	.	CASSLGSRGLEYF	TGTGCCAGCAGCTTGGGGTCGCGGGGGCTGGAGTACTTC
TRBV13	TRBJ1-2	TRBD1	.	CASSSPGTDYGYTF	TGTGCCAGCAGTTCCCCCGGGACAGACTATGGCTACACCTTC
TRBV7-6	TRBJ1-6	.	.	CASSSAYNSPLHF	TGTGCCAGCAGCTCGGCCTATAATTCACCCCTCCACTTT
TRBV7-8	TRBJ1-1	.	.	CASSLNQNTEAFF	TGTGCCAGCAGCTTAAATCAGAACACTGAAGCTTTCTTT
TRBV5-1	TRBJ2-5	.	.	CASSSLGASQETQYF	TGCGCCAGCAGCTCCTTGGGGGCCTCCCAAGAGACCCAGTACTTC
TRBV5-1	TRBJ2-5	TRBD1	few	CASSSGQAQETQYF	TGCGCCAGCAGCTCGGGACAGGCCCAAGAGACCCAGTACTTC
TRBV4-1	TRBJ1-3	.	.	CASSQVGLSGNTIYF	TGCGCCAGCAGCCAAGTGGGCCTCTCTGGAAACACCATATATTTT
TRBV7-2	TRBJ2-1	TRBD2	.	CASSFLPSGGRSNEQFF	TGTGCCAGCAGCTTTTTGCCTAGCGGGGGGAGGAGCAATGAGCAGTTCTTC
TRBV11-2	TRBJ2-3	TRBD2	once	CASSLEVAGNTDTQYF	TGTGCCAGCAGCTTAGAAGTAGCGGGGAATACAGATACGCAGTATTTT
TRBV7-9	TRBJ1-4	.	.	CASSPGSGPNEKLFF	TGTGCCAGCAGCCCGGGGTCAGGTCCCAATGAAAAACTGTTTTTT
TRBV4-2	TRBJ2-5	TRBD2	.	CASSQESAGGGAAETQYF	TGTGCCAGCAGCCAAGAGTCTGCTGGCGGGGGGGCCGCGGAGACCCAGTACTTC
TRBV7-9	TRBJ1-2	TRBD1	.	CASSLASSVGTDRGYTF	TGTGCCAGCAGCTTAGCGAGTTCAGTTGGGACAGATCGTGGCTACACCTTC
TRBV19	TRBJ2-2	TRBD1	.	CASSMGDRGVSGELFF	TGTGCCAGTAGTATGGGGGACAGGGGAGTATCCGGGGAGCTGTTTTTT
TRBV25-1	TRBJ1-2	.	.	CASSPKEGRADGYTF	TGTGCCAGCAGTCCAAAAGAAGGCAGGGCAGATGGCTACACCTTC
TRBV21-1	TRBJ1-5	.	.	CASSARTGANQPQHF	TGTGCCAGCTCTGCAAGGACAGGGGCCAATCAGCCCCAGCATTTT
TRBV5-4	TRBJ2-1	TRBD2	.	CASTLRTSGGEQFF	TGTGCCAGCACCTTGAGGACTAGTGGTGGTGAGCAGTTCTTC
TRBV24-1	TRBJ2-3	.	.	CATSVRTSTDTQYF	TGTGCCACCAGTGTTCGAACTAGCACAGATACGCAGTATTTT
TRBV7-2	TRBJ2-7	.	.	CASSPAGNYEQYF	TGTGCCAGCAGCCCCGCAGGAAACTACGAGCAGTACTTC
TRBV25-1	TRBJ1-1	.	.	CASSGGGSWTEAFF	TGTGCCAGCAGTGGGGGGGGGAGCTGGACTGAAGCTTTCTTT
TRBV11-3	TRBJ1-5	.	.	CASSLKVGGDQPQHF	TGTGCCAGCAGCTTAAAAGTCGGGGGGGATCAGCCCCAGCATTTT
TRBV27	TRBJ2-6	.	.	CASSRARGASGANVLTF	TGTGCCAGCAGCAGGGCCAGGGGGGCCTCTGGGGCCAACGTCCTGACTTTC
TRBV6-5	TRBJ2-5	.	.	CASSLGLHGTQYF	TGTGCCAGCAGCTTGGGACTGCATGGGACCCAGTACTTC
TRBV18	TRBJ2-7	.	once	CASSPKSGEQYF	TGTGCCAGCTCACCTAAATCGGGGGAGCAGTACTTC
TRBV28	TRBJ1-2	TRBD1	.	CASNLQGGYGYTF	TGTGCCAGCAACCTACAGGGGGGCTATGGCTACACCTTC
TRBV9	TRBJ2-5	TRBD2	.	CASSVEGGSQETQYF	TGTGCCAGCAGCGTAGAAGGCGGGAGCCAAGAGACCCAGTACTTC
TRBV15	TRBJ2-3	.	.	CATRGREVADTQYF	TGTGCCACCAGGGGGAGAGAGGTGGCAGATACGCAGTATTTT
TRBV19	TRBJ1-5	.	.	CASSIHGVGQPQHF	TGTGCCAGTAGTATACACGGGGTTGGCCAGCCCCAGCATTTT
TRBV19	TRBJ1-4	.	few	CASAPDGYEGKLFF	TGTGCCAGTGCCCCGGACGGTTACGAGGGAAAACTGTTTTTT
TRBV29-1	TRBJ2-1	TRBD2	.	CSKLAGGWDEQFF	TGCAGCAAACTAGCGGGGGGCTGGGATGAGCAGTTCTTC
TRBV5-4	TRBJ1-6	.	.	CASRYTGPSNSPLHF	TGTGCCAGCAGGTATACAGGGCCCTCTAATTCACCCCTCCACTTT
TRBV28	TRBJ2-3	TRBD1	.	CASRLRTGGADTQYF	TGTGCCAGCAGGCTGCGGACAGGGGGCGCGGATACGCAGTATTTT
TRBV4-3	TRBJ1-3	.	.	CASSQGLTNSGNTIYF	TGCGCCAGCAGCCAAGGTCTAACGAACTCTGGAAACACCATATATTTT
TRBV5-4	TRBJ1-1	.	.	CASSQQGRAFF	TGTGCCAGCAGCCAACAGGGTCGAGCTTTCTTT
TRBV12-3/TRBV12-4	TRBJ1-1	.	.	CASSGAFTEAFF	TGTGCCAGCAGTGGGGCCTTCACTGAAGCTTTCTTT
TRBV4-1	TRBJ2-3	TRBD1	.	CASSQRGGQDTQYF	TGCGCCAGCAGCCAACGAGGGGGCCAGGATACGCAGTATTTT
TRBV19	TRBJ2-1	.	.	CASSIRVNNEQFF	TGTGCCAGTAGTATCCGGGTCAACAATGAGCAGTTCTTC